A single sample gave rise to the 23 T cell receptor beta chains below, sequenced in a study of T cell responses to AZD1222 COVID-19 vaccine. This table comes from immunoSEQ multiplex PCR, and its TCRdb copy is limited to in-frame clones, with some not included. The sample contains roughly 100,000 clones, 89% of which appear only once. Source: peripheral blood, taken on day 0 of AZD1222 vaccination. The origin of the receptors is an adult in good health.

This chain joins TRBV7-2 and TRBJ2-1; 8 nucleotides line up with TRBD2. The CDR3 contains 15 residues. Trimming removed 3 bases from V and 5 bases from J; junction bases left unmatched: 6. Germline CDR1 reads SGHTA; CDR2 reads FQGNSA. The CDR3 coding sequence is TGTGCCAGCAGCTTGACGGCGGGGGGACACAATGAGCAGTTCTTC. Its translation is CASSLTAGGHNEQFF.

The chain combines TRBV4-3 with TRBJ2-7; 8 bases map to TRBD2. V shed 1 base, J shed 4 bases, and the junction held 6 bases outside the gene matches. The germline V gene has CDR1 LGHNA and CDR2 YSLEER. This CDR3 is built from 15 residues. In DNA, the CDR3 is TGCGCCAGCAGCCAAGCAGCGGGGGCTCGTTACGAGCAGTACTTC. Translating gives CASSQAAGARYEQYF.

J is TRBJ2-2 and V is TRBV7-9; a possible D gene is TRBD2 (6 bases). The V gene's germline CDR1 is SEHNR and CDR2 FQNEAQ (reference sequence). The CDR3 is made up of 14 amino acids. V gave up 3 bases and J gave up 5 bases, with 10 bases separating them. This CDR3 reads CASSLRGETGELFF. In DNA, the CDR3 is TGTGCCAGCAGCTTGCGGGGAGAGACCGGGGAGCTGTTTTTT.

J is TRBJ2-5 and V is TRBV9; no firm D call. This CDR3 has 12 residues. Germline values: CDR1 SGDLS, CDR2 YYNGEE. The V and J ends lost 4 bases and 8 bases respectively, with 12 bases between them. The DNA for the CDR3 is TGTGCCAGCAGCCAACCTTCGGGTACCCAGTACTTC. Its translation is CASSQPSGTQYF.

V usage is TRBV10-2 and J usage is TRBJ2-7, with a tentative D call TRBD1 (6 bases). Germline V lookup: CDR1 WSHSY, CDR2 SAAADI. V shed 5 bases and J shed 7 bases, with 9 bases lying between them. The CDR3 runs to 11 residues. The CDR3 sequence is CASSKTGEQYF. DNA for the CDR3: TGCGCCAGCAGTAAGACAGGAGAGCAGTACTTC.

CDR3: CASSTGGSYEQYF. As DNA, the CDR3 is TGTGCCAGCAGCACCGGGGGGTCCTACGAGCAGTACTTC. The chain joins TRBV9 to TRBJ2-7; 7 bases agree with TRBD2. Trimming removed 4 bases from V and 1 base from J; junction bases left unmatched: 2. The germline V gene encodes CDR1 SGDLS and CDR2 YYNGEE. The CDR3 consists of 13 residues.

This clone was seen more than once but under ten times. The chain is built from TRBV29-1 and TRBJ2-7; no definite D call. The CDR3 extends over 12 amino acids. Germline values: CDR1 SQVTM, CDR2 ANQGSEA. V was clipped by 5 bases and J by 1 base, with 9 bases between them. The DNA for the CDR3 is TGCAGCGTTAAAATAGGGTCCTACGAGCAGTACTTC. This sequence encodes CSVKIGSYEQYF.

CDR3 DNA sequence: TGTGCCAGCTCACCGGGGACATCAGTGGTGAACACTGAAGCTTTCTTT. It encodes CASSPGTSVVNTEAFF. This chain joins TRBV18 and TRBJ1-1; tentatively, D is TRBD1 (6 bases). Trimming stripped 3 bases from V and 0 bases from J, with 14 bases between. The CDR3 sequence is 16 residues long. CDR1 is KGHSH, CDR2 LQKENI, per germline.

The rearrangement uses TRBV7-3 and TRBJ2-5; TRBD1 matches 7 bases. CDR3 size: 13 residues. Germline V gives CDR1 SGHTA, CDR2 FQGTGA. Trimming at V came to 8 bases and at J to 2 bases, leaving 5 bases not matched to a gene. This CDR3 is CASATGAQETQYF. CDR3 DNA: TGTGCCAGCGCAACAGGGGCTCAAGAGACCCAGTACTTC.

CDR3 sequence (DNA): TGTGCCAGCAGCGTAGTAGCGGGGGGTTACGGAGATACGCAGTATTTT. As protein: CASSVVAGGYGDTQYF. This rearrangement joins TRBV9 to TRBJ2-3, with 10 bases that match TRBD2. The CDR3 contains 16 residues. V gave up 0 bases and J gave up 5 bases; unmatched junction bases: 6. Germline CDR1 is SGDLS and CDR2 is YYNGEE.

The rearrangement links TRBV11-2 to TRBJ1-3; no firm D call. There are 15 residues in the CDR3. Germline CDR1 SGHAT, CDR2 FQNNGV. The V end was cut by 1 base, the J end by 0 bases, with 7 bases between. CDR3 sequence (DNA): TGTGCCAGCAGCTTAGGTCCAGACTCTGGAAACACCATATATTTT. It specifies CASSLGPDSGNTIYF.

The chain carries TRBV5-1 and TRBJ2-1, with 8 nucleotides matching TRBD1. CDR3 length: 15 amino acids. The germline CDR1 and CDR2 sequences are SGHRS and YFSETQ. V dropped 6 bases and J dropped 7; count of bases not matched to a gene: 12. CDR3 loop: CASTAWAGGKNEQFF. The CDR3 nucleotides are TGCGCCAGCACCGCCTGGGCAGGGGGCAAGAATGAGCAGTTCTTC.

CDR3 DNA: TGTGCCAGCAGCGCGGGACAGCTCTCTGGAAACACCATATATTTT. Translating gives CASSAGQLSGNTIYF. The rearrangement links TRBV9 to TRBJ1-3; TRBD1 matches 7 bases. This CDR3 spans 15 amino acids. V lost 3 bases and J lost 0; bases outside the gene matches: 3. Germline V gene sequence: CDR1 SGDLS, CDR2 YYNGEE.

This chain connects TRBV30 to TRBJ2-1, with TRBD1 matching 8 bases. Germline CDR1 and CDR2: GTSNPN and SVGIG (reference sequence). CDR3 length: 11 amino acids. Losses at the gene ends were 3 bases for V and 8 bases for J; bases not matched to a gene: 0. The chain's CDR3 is CAWRDRDEQFF. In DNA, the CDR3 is TGTGCCTGGAGGGACAGGGATGAGCAGTTCTTC.

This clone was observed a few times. The CDR3 DNA reads TGTGCCAGCAGCCGTCCGGGACAGGGACATGAGCAGTTCTTC. Its translation is CASSRPGQGHEQFF. The gene calls are TRBV7-9 and TRBJ2-1; TRBD1 matches at 9 bases. Germline CDR1 is SEHNR and CDR2 is FQNEAQ (reference sequence). This CDR3 has 14 residues. V was pared by 5 bases and J by 8 bases, with 7 bases of the junction left unmatched. Full variable domain (outside the CDR3, taken from reference TRBV7-9 and TRBJ2-1): DTGVSQNPRHKITKRGQNVTFRCDPISEHNRLYWYRQTLGQGPEFLTYFQNEAQLEKSRLLSDRFSAERPKGSFSTLEIQRTEQGDSAMYLCASSRPGQGHEQFFGPGTRLTVL.

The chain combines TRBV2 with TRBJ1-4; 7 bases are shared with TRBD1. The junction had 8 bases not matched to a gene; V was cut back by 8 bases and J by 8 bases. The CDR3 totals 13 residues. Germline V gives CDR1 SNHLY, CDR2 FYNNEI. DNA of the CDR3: TGTGCCAGCCGTCAGGGGGAAGTCGAAAAACTGTTTTTT. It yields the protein CASRQGEVEKLFF.

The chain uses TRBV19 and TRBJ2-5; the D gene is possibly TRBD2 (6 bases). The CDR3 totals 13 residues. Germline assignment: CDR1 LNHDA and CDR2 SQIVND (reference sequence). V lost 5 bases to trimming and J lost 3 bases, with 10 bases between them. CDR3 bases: TGTGCCAGTAGTGTTTCGGGGGAAGAGACCCAGTACTTC. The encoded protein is CASSVSGEETQYF. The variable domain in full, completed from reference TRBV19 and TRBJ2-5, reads DGGITQSPKYLFRKEGQNVTLSCEQNLNHDAMYWYRQDPGQGLRLIYYSQIVNDFQKGDIAEGYSVSREKKESFPLTVTSAQKNPTAFYLCASSVSGEETQYFGPGTRLLVL.

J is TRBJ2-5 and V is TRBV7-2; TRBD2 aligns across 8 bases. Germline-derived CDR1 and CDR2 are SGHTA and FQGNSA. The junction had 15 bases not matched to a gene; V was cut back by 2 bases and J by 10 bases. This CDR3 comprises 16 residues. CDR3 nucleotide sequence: TGTGCCAGCAGCTTAAGCGTCGGGGGGGCAGGGGTGATCCAGTACTTC. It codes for CASSLSVGGAGVIQYF.

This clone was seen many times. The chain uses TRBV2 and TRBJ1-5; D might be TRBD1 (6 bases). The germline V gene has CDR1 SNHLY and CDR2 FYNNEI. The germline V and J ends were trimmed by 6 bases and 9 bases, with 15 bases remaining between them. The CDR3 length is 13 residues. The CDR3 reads CASSEQGPGPQHF. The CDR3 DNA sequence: TGTGCCAGCAGCGAACAGGGCCCGGGGCCCCAGCATTTT.

DNA of the CDR3: TGTGCCAGCAGCCAAGGCGACCAGAACACTGAAGCTTTCTTT. Translation gives CASSQGDQNTEAFF. V usage is TRBV3-1 (or the pseudogene TRBV3-2) and J usage is TRBJ1-1, with D unresolved. CDR3 size: 14 residues. The V and J ends lost 1 base and 1 base respectively, with 7 bases between them. Per germline, CDR1 LGHDT and CDR2 YNNKEL (reference sequence).

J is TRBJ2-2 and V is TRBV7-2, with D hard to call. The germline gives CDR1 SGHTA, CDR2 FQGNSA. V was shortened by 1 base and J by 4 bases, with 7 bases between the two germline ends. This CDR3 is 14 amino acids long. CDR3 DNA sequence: TGTGCCAGCAGCTTAGGAGTAAGCACCGGGGAGCTGTTTTTT. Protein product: CASSLGVSTGELFF.

CDR3 in DNA: TGCGCCAGCAGCTTGGGGCCAACAGGGGAGAACACTGAAGCTTTCTTT. Encoded protein: CASSLGPTGENTEAFF. V and J are TRBV5-1 and TRBJ1-1; TRBD1 agrees at 7 bases. The ends lost 0 bases at V and 1 base at J; junction bases unmatched: 6. Germline assignment: CDR1 SGHRS and CDR2 YFSETQ. This CDR3 is 16 amino acids long.

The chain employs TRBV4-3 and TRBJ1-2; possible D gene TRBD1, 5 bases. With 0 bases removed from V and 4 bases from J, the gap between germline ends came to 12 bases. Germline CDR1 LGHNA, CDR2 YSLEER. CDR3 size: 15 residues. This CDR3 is CASSQDLKGFYGYTF. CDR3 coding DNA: TGCGCCAGCAGCCAAGATTTGAAGGGGTTCTATGGCTACACCTTC.